The source of this T cell receptor (beta chain) is a study of identical twins. General observations from the study: For cord blood, abundant beta clonotypes had fewer insertions, unlike memory repertoires, which showed none. Analyses of zero insertions could be partly confounded by invariant MAIT and iNKT cells. Twin-shared out-of-frame alpha sequences showed excess low generation probability.

A word on this clonotype: Antigen unknown.

TCRdb fed the 5' RACE reads into MiXCR, producing one record per CDR3 protein. Among some 500,000 distinct CDR3 sequences listed, approximately 14% were seen once. These same records also appear under a second study, on yellow fever vaccine responses in identical twins.

The sequenced sample was CD4+ T cells sorted from blood. The sequence was obtained from a woman in her late teens or twenties in good health.

The CDR3 here is CASSAGSTSNTEAFF. CDR3 coding DNA: TGTGCCAGCAGCGCGGGATCCACGAGCAACACTGAAGCTTTCTTT. This chain joins TRBV7-9 and TRBJ1-1; D ambiguous. CDR1 is SEHNR and CDR2 is FQNEAQ in the germline V gene (reference sequence). The CDR3 runs 15 residues. V gave up 5 bases and J gave up 2 bases, with 15 bases separating them.